This T cell receptor beta chain is drawn from a study of shared clonotypes between healthy human individuals. CD8 cells regarded as naive lacked CD45RO, were positively chosen for CCR7, and omitted terminally differentiated effector memory CD45RA+ cells. Sorted-subset replicate PCRs used 200 ng DNA, about 30,000 T cell genomes. Using immunoSEQ multiplex PCR, the repertoire was profiled, and TCRdb retains in-frame clones only, with some absent. Of roughly 550,000 clones in the sample, just under 97% were seen once. Regarding the study as a whole: Memory subsets generally showed smaller estimated richness than naive subsets did. An expected dependence of interdonor clonotype sharing on sequencing depth was noted.

V was clipped by 8 bases and J by 4 bases; unmatched bases: 2. Germline V lookup: CDR1 SGHVS, CDR2 FNYEAQ. The CDR3 is 12 amino acids. This clone has just one count. Its antigen is unidentified. The clonotype originates from a young woman in good health. The chain combines TRBV7-6 with TRBJ2-7; TRBD1 matches at 10 bases. Sequencing was performed on naive CD8+ T cells sorted from blood. The DNA for the CDR3 is TGTGCCAGCGGGGACAGGGGATACGAGCAGTACTTC. Residues: CASGDRGYEQYF.